This entry lists 24 T cell receptor beta chains sequenced from one sample in a study of regulatory T cells in long-lasting Graves disease. Assembly of TCR beta libraries relied on iRepertoire HTBI primers together with Arm-PCR of CDR3 regions. Each CDR3 protein is one row after TCRdb ran MiXCR on the multiplex PCR reads. This repertoire shows 360,000 or so distinct CDR3 sequences, roughly 24% found once; its top ten account for around 30%. Time point of the sample: persistent/refractory GD, antithyroid drugs over 5 years with positive TRAb. PBMC RNA served as the TCR library source. This specimen was peripheral blood mononuclear cells (PBMCs), taken when the disease was refractory, from a patient treated with antithyroid drugs. All receptors derive from a woman in her thirties or forties with Graves disease.

This clonotype has more than one count but fewer than ten. The chain uses TRBV28 and TRBJ2-3, with a weak D call TRBD2 (6 bases). V was shortened by 2 bases and J by 4 bases, with 16 bases between the two germline ends. Looked up from germline, CDR1 is MDHEN and CDR2 is SYDVKM. The CDR3 totals 16 residues. In DNA form, the CDR3 reads TGTGCCAGCAGTTTAAATAGCGGAAGTGCCCCAGATACGCAGTATTTT. Its translation is CASSLNSGSAPDTQYF.

This clonotype appeared a few times. V gene TRBV28 combines with J gene TRBJ2-2; D gene ambiguous. This CDR3 has 13 residues. Germline V lookup: CDR1 MDHEN, CDR2 SYDVKM. V was shortened by 7 bases and J by 2 bases, with 8 bases between the two germline ends. In DNA, the CDR3 is TGTGCCAGCACTACGGCTAACACCGGGGAGCTGTTTTTT. Its translation is CASTTANTGELFF. Together with reference TRBV28 and TRBJ2-2, the CDR3 gives the full variable domain: DVKVTQSSRYLVKRTGEKVFLECVQDMDHENMFWYRQDPGLGLRLIYFSYDVKMKEKGDIPEGYSVSREKKERFSLILESASTNQTSMYLCASTTANTGELFFGEGSRLTVL.

This clonotype occurred a few times. The chain joins TRBV7-8 to TRBJ2-2, with 11 bases lining up with TRBD2. There are 17 residues in the CDR3. With 1 base clipped from V and 4 bases from J, the junction kept 5 bases outside the gene matches. Germline CDR1 reads SGHVS; CDR2 reads FQNEAQ. The CDR3 DNA reads TGTGCCAGCAGCTTAGATAGGCTAGCGGGAGGCACCGGGGAGCTGTTTTTT. This encodes CASSLDRLAGGTGELFF.

This chain links TRBV11-3 with TRBJ2-4, with TRBD2 matching 7 bases. CDR1 is SGHNT and CDR2 is YENEEA in the germline V gene. CDR3 size: 17 residues. V shed 1 base, J shed 7 bases, and the junction held 13 bases outside the gene matches. CDR3 sequence (DNA): TGTGCCAGCAGCTTAGCTCATAAGGCGGGAGAGGTGAACATTCAGTACTTC. This gives the protein CASSLAHKAGEVNIQYF.

This clonotype came up many times. The chain is built from TRBV27 and TRBJ2-5; D call uncertain. Trimming shortened V by 5 bases and J by 5 bases, and 12 bases separated the two germline ends. Germline loops: CDR1 MNHEY, CDR2 SMNVEV (reference sequence). CDR3 length equals 13 residues. CDR3 sequence reads: CASSPTRRETQYF. The CDR3 coding sequence is TGTGCCAGCAGTCCTACCCGCCGGGAGACCCAGTACTTC.

This clonotype was counted many times. The rearrangement links TRBV6-1 to TRBJ1-4; 8 bases align to TRBD1. Germline V gives CDR1 MNHNS, CDR2 SASEGT. Trimming at V came to 5 bases and at J to 6 bases, leaving 8 bases not matched to a gene. The CDR3 covers 15 residues. CDR3 amino acids: CASSPGQGNYEKLFF. The CDR3 region has the DNA TGTGCCAGCAGTCCCGGACAGGGAAATTATGAAAAACTGTTTTTT.

In its sample, this clonotype was seen a few times. The J gene is TRBJ2-5, the V gene TRBV4-1; a possible D gene is TRBD2 (6 bases). Trimming left V 0 bases short and J 2 bases short, with 25 bases between. Per germline, CDR1 MGHRA and CDR2 YSYEKL. The CDR3 extends over 20 amino acids. Here the CDR3 reads CASSQDRAGFSLGYQETQYF. DNA of the CDR3: TGCGCCAGCAGCCAAGATAGGGCGGGATTTAGTCTGGGCTATCAAGAGACCCAGTACTTC.

The chain carries TRBV6-2 or TRBV6-3 and TRBJ2-3; D gene uncertain. Germline V gives CDR1 MNHEY, CDR2 SVGEGT. The CDR3 extends over 14 amino acids. Trimming took 7 bases from V and 2 from J, leaving 13 bases between them. The CDR3 region has the DNA TGTGCCAGCACACGGGTCACCCTCACAGATACGCAGTATTTT. Translating gives CASTRVTLTDTQYF.

In nucleotides, the CDR3 is TGCGCCAGCTCCTCTGGGACAGGGCCTTACCGCACAGATACGCAGTATTTT. It yields the protein CASSSGTGPYRTDTQYF. This chain uses TRBV5-1 with TRBJ2-3; 9 bases align to TRBD1. The trim removed 7 bases at V and 1 base at J, leaving 13 bases unmatched. Per the germline V gene, CDR1 is SGHRS and CDR2 is YFSETQ. The CDR3 has 17 amino acids. The variable domain in full, completed from reference TRBV5-1 and TRBJ2-3, reads KAGVTQTPRYLIKTRGQQVTLSCSPISGHRSVSWYQQTPGQGLQFLFEYFSETQRNKGNFPGRFSGRQFSNSRSEMNVSTLELGDSALYLCASSSGTGPYRTDTQYFGPGTRLTVL.

V is TRBV13 and J is TRBJ1-3; tentatively, D is TRBD1 (5 bases). The germline CDR1 and CDR2 sequences are PRHDT and FYEKMQ (reference sequence). The V gene lost 5 bases and the J gene lost 1 base, with 18 bases spanning the gap. CDR3 length: 17 amino acids. CDR3 DNA: TGTGCCAGCAGCCCACGGTGGGACCCAGGTTCTGGAAACACCATATATTTT. It encodes CASSPRWDPGSGNTIYF.

In its sample, this clonotype was seen many times. V and J are TRBV28 and TRBJ1-6; D remains unclear. This CDR3 region has 15 residues. Deletions cut 4 bases from V and 11 bases from J, with 18 bases between. Germline V CDR1 and CDR2: MDHEN, SYDVKM. CDR3 DNA: TGTGCCAGCAGTTCGGAGGGCCGCCGGTGGACACCCCTCCACTTT. Amino acid sequence: CASSSEGRRWTPLHF.

This clonotype appeared many times. This CDR3 is CASSSQGNEQETQYF. Here the CDR3 DNA reads TGTGCCAGCAGCTCACAGGGGAACGAACAAGAGACCCAGTACTTC. This sequence joins TRBV7-3 and TRBJ2-5; 7 bases map to TRBD1. V trimming: 4 bases; J trimming: 2 bases; junction bases outside the gene matches: 7. This CDR3 region has 15 residues. Germline lookup yields CDR1 SGHTA and CDR2 FQGTGA.

This clonotype occurred many times. This rearrangement joins TRBV7-2 to TRBJ2-5; 9 nucleotides line up with TRBD2. The CDR3 loop spans 16 amino acids. Germline trimming cut 5 bases from V and 5 bases from J; bases unmatched to any gene: 12. Germline V gives CDR1 SGHTA, CDR2 FQGNSA. CDR3 DNA: TGTGCCAGCAGCAAAGCGGGTAGCGGGAGTTGGGAGACCCAGTACTTC. Translating gives CASSKAGSGSWETQYF.

Ten or more counts support this clonotype. The rearrangement links TRBV2 to TRBJ1-5, with a tentative D call TRBD1 (6 bases). Deletions cut 4 bases from V and 1 base from J, with 8 bases between. This CDR3 is 14 amino acids long. The germline V gene encodes CDR1 SNHLY and CDR2 FYNNEI. The CDR3 here is CASSAGASNQPQHF. The CDR3 DNA sequence: TGTGCCAGCAGTGCAGGGGCGAGCAATCAGCCCCAGCATTTT. Together with reference TRBV2 and TRBJ1-5, the CDR3 gives the full variable domain: EPEVTQTPSHQVTQMGQEVILRCVPISNHLYFYWYRQILGQKVEFLVSFYNNEISEKSEIFDDQFSVERPDGSNFTLKIRSTKLEDSAMYFCASSAGASNQPQHFGDGTRLSIL.

This clonotype was found once. V and J are TRBV2 and TRBJ1-2, with 10 bases lining up with TRBD1. The CDR3 loop spans 15 amino acids. Germline values: CDR1 SNHLY, CDR2 FYNNEI. V trimming: 7 bases; J trimming: 4 bases; junction bases outside the gene matches: 9. The CDR3 here is CASTVPGQGPYGYTF. The CDR3 bases are TGTGCCAGCACCGTCCCGGGACAGGGGCCCTATGGCTACACCTTC. The variable domain in full, with the rest retrieved from reference TRBV2 and TRBJ1-2, is EPEVTQTPSHQVTQMGQEVILRCVPISNHLYFYWYRQILGQKVEFLVSFYNNEISEKSEIFDDQFSVERPDGSNFTLKIRSTKLEDSAMYFCASTVPGQGPYGYTFGSGTRLTVV.

V usage is TRBV27 and J usage is TRBJ1-4; 7 positions agree with TRBD1. The V gene's germline CDR1 is MNHEY and CDR2 SMNVEV (reference sequence). V gave up 3 bases and J gave up 12 bases; unmatched junction bases: 10. This CDR3 spans 14 amino acids. The CDR3: CASSFDREAGELFF. The CDR3 DNA sequence: TGTGCCAGCAGTTTTGACAGGGAGGCTGGGGAACTGTTTTTT. Looking up the rest from reference TRBV27 and TRBJ1-4 gives the full variable domain: EAQVTQNPRYLITVTGKKLTVTCSQNMNHEYMSWYRQDPGLGLRQIYYSMNVEVTDKGDVPEGYKVSRKEKRNFPLILESPSPNQTSLYFCASSFDREAGELFFGSGTQLSVL.

This clonotype was seen many times. The V and J genes are TRBV28 and TRBJ2-7; no firm D call. Trimming pared 4 bases from V and 4 bases from J, leaving 20 bases between. The CDR3 runs 16 residues. Looked up from germline, CDR1 is MDHEN and CDR2 is SYDVKM. CDR3 protein: CASSSTENGRYYEQYF. CDR3 in DNA: TGTGCCAGCAGTTCAACCGAGAACGGACGGTATTACGAGCAGTACTTC.

The sample holds many counts of this clonotype. The rearrangement uses TRBV7-9 and TRBJ2-5; D is possibly TRBD2 (7 bases). This CDR3 has 16 amino acids. Per germline, CDR1 SEHNR and CDR2 FQNEAQ (reference sequence). V was cut by 5 bases and J by 5 bases, with 21 bases left in between. The CDR3 coding sequence is TGTGCCAGCAGCCTAGGGGCAGCGGGACATGGGGAGACCCAGTACTTC. It codes for CASSLGAAGHGETQYF.

The chain joins TRBV19 to TRBJ2-7, with D hard to call. The CDR3 contains 15 residues. V shed 4 bases and J shed 4 bases, with 17 bases lying between them. Per the germline V gene, CDR1 is LNHDA and CDR2 is SQIVND (reference sequence). CDR3 residues: CASSTDGSNFYEQYF. The CDR3 nucleotides are TGTGCCAGTAGTACCGACGGGTCCAATTTTTACGAGCAGTACTTC.

This clonotype occurred a few times. The chain carries TRBV6-1 and TRBJ2-6, with D uncertain. Germline V lookup: CDR1 MNHNS, CDR2 SASEGT. The CDR3 loop spans 15 amino acids. Trimming removed 6 bases at V and 3 bases at J, with 12 bases between. The CDR3 protein is CASRDVGGGANVLTF. For the CDR3, the DNA is TGTGCCAGCAGGGACGTCGGTGGTGGGGCCAACGTCCTGACTTTC.

This clonotype was counted ten times or more. This sequence joins TRBV2 and TRBJ2-5; 9 positions agree with TRBD1. This CDR3 is 13 amino acids long. Germline lookup yields CDR1 SNHLY and CDR2 FYNNEI. J gave up 5 bases and V 9 bases, and 7 bases lay outside the gene matches. The CDR3 is CASTTGGWETQYF. In DNA, the CDR3 is TGTGCCAGTACCACAGGGGGCTGGGAGACCCAGTACTTC.

At least ten counts were recorded for this clonotype. J is TRBJ2-5 and V is TRBV20-1; 10 bases map to TRBD2. Trimming removed 6 bases from V and 3 bases from J; junction bases left unmatched: 7. Germline V gives CDR1 DFQATT, CDR2 SNEGSKA (reference sequence). The CDR3 is 14 residues long. This CDR3 reads CSAYRAGGEETQYF. CDR3 nucleotides: TGCAGTGCCTATCGAGCGGGAGGGGAAGAGACCCAGTACTTC.

V gene TRBV2 combines with J gene TRBJ2-5, with 7 bases identical to TRBD2. V lost 6 bases to trimming and J lost 5 bases; unmatched junction nucleotides: 15. In germline, CDR1 is SNHLY, CDR2 FYNNEI. CDR3 length equals 16 residues. The CDR3 is CASSLNGGGPWETQYF. CDR3 DNA: TGTGCCAGCAGCTTAAACGGGGGAGGGCCGTGGGAGACCCAGTACTTC.

The chain links TRBV11-2 to TRBJ2-3, with D possibly TRBD2 on 6 matching bases. Trimming cost V 5 bases and J 5 bases, with 8 bases left between them. The V gene's germline CDR1 is SGHAT and CDR2 FQNNGV. This CDR3 contains 12 residues. The DNA for the CDR3 is TGTGCCAGCAGCCACGGGGGAGATACGCAGTATTTT. Protein sequence: CASSHGGDTQYF.